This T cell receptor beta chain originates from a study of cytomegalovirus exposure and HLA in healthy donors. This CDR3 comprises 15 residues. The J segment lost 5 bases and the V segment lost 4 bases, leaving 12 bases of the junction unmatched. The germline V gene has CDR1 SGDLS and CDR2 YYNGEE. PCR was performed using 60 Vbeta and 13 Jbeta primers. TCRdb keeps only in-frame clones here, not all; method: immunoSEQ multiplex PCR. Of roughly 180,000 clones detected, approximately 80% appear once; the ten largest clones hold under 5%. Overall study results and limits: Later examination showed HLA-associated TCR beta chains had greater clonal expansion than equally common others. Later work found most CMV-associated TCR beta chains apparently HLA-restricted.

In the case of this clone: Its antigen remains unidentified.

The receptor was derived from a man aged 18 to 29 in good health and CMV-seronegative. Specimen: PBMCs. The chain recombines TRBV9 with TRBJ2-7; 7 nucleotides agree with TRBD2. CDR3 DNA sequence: TGTGCCAGCAGCCTTAGCGGGTCGGAGGGACACGAGCAGTACTTC. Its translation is CASSLSGSEGHEQYF.